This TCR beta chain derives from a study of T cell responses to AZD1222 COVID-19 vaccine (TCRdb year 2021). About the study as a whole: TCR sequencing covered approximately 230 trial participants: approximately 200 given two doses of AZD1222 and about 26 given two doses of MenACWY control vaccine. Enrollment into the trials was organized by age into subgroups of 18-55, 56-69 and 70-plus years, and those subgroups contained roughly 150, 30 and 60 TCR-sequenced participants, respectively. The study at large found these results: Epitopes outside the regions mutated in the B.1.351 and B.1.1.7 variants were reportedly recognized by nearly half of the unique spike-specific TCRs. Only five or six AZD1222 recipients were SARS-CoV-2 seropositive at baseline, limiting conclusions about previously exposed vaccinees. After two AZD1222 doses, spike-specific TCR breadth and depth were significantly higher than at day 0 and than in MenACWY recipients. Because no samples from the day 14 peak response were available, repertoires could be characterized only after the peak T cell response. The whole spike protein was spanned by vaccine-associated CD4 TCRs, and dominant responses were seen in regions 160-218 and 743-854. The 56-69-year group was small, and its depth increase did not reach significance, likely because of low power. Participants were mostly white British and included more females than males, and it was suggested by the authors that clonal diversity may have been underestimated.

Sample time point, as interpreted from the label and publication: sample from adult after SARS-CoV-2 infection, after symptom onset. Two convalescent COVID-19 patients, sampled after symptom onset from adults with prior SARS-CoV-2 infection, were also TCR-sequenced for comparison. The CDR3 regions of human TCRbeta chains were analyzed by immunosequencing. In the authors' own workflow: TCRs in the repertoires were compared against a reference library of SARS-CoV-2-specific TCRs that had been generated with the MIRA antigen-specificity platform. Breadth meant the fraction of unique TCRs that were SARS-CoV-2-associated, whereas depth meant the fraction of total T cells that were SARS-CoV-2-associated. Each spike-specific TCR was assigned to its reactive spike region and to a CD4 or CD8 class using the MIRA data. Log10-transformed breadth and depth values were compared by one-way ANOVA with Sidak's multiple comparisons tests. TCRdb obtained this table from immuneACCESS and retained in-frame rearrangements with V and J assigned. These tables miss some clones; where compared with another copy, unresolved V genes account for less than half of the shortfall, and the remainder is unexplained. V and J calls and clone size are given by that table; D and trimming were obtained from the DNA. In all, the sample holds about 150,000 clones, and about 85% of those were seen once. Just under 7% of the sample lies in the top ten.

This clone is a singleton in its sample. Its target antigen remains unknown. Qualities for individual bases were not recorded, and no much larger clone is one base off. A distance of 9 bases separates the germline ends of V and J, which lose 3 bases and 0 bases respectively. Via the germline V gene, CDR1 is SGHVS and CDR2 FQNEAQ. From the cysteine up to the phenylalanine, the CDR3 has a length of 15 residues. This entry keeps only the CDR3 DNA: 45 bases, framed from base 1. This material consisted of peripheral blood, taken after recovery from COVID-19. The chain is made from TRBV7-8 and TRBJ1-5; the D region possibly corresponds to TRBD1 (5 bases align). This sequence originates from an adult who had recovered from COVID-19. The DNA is TGTGCCAGCAGCTTTCTGGGGCATAGCAATCAGCCCCAGCATTTT. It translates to CASSFLGHSNQPQHF.